This T cell receptor beta chain was identified in a study of technical replicates of blood from a handful of donors (TCRdb year 2017). This clone was found a few times. Its antigen is not yet known. No much larger clone is present one base from it, and per-base qualities are unavailable. To prepare the library, the immunoSEQ multiplex PCR assay was applied. Entries here come from immuneACCESS through TCRdb and include only in-frame sequences with V and J called. Some clones fail to appear in such tables; in the studies checked, an unresolved V gene covers under half of the shortfall, and the cause of the remainder is unknown. Across this sample there are 60,000 or so clones, with more than 75% seen only once. The top ten clones comprise around 5.2% of the sample. The junction carries 13 bases between V and J, which are trimmed by 4 bases and 9 bases respectively. The germline V gene provides CDR1 MNHEY and CDR2 SVGAGI. CDR3 length: 14 amino acids, cysteine to phenylalanine. Only the CDR3 part of the read is kept: 42 bases, read in frame from the first base.

The chain employs TRBV6-5 and TRBJ1-6; no D gene call is confident. The material sequenced was PBMCs. This TCR came from a human donor in good health. Some clones in this sample may be carry-over from other donors' samples. Read as DNA, the sequence is TGTGCCAGCAGTTCCCCCGTTCCCGGTTCACCCCTCCACTTT. Translated, it reads CASSSPVPGSPLHF.